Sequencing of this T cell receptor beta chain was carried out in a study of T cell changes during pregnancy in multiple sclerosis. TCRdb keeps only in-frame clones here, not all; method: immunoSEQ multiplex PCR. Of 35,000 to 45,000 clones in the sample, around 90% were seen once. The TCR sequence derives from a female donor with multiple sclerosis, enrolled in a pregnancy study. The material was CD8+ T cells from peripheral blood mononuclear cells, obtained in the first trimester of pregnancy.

The CDR3: CASSPTGGDRGPRNYGYTF. The CDR3 coding sequence is TGTGCCAGCAGCCCAACCGGCGGGGACAGGGGTCCTCGAAACTATGGCTACACCTTC. This rearrangement joins TRBV2 to TRBJ1-2, with 10 bases identical to TRBD1. CDR1 and CDR2 from the germline V gene are SNHLY and FYNNEI. Trimming took 6 bases from V and 2 from J; bases not matched to a gene: 18. The CDR3 loop spans 19 amino acids.